Below are 24 T cell receptor beta chains sequenced from a single sample in a study of T cells in localized non-small cell lung cancer. TCRdb's table, derived via immunoSEQ multiplex PCR, lists solely in-frame clones and lacks some. The sample shows 8,500 to 10,000 clones, around nine tenths of them seen only once. This specimen consisted of peripheral blood, obtained before any cancer treatment. Receptors originate from a female donor over 55 with stage II squamous cell lung carcinoma.

The V and J genes are TRBV27 and TRBJ2-7; 11 nucleotides agree with TRBD2. Germline trimming cut 6 bases from V and 5 bases from J; bases unmatched to any gene: 9. Germline CDR1 is MNHEY and CDR2 is SMNVEV (reference sequence). This CDR3 is built from 15 residues. The CDR3 region has the DNA TGTGCCAGCAGCTCCGGACTAGCGGGTTCAAACGAGCAGTACTTC. It specifies CASSSGLAGSNEQYF.

Points on this clone: No DNA is shown, since the ends of the CDR3 on it are uncertain; the CDR3 is the one TCRdb lists. This chain connects TRBV27 to TRBJ1-1. CDR1 MNHEY and CDR2 SMNVEV come from the germline V gene (reference sequence). From its first to its last residue, the CDR3 has 14 amino acids. This CDR3 is CASSLTFGGTEAFF.

This chain connects TRBV18 to TRBJ2-7; 7 bases line up with TRBD1. The V gene end was trimmed by 6 bases and the J gene end by 3 bases; junction bases not matched to a gene: 8. This CDR3 contains 14 residues. Looked up from germline, CDR1 is KGHSH and CDR2 is LQKENI. The CDR3 loop is CASSQDRAGYEQYV. CDR3 nucleotides: TGTGCCAGCTCGCAAGACAGGGCCGGCTACGAGCAGTACGTC.

CDR3 residues: CASSPSVVGELFF. The CDR3 DNA reads as TGTGCCAGCAGCCCCTCGGTAGTCGGGGAGCTGTTTTTT. The V and J genes are TRBV7-2 and TRBJ2-2, with no clear D. Germline CDR1 reads SGHTA; CDR2 reads FQGNSA. With 5 bases removed from V and 7 bases from J, the gap between germline ends came to 11 bases. The CDR3 has 13 residues.

V gene TRBV6-5 combines with J gene TRBJ2-1, with TRBD2 identical over 8 bases. The CDR3 has 14 amino acids. The germline V gene has CDR1 MNHEY and CDR2 SVGAGI. V was pared by 2 bases and J by 5 bases, with 2 bases of the junction left unmatched. This CDR3 is CASSYGTRHNEQFF. Written as DNA, the CDR3 is TGTGCCAGCAGTTACGGGACTAGGCACAATGAGCAGTTCTTC.

V is TRBV9 and J is TRBJ2-2; the D gene is possibly TRBD2 (6 bases). Deletions cut 0 bases from V and 6 bases from J, with 15 bases between. Germline V CDR1 and CDR2: SGDLS, YYNGEE. The CDR3 spans 16 residues. The CDR3 DNA sequence: TGTGCCAGCAGCGTAGACCGGGGGAGGATCTCCGGGGAGCTGTTTTTT. Protein sequence: CASSVDRGRISGELFF.

The V and J genes are TRBV7-2 and TRBJ1-3; D gene ambiguous. In germline, CDR1 is SGHTA, CDR2 FQGNSA. V was trimmed by 1 base and J by 0 bases, leaving 4 bases between them. The CDR3 has 14 residues. CDR3 sequence (DNA): TGTGCCAGCAGCTTAGGTTCCTCTGGAAACACCATATATTTT. It is translated as CASSLGSSGNTIYF. The variable domain in full, completed from reference TRBV7-2 and TRBJ1-3, reads GAGVSQSPSNKVTEKGKDVELRCDPISGHTALYWYRQSLGQGLEFLIYFQGNSAPDKSGLPSDRFSAERTGGSVSTLTIQRTQQEDSAVYLCASSLGSSGNTIYFGEGSWLTVV.

The J gene is TRBJ2-5, the V gene TRBV6-6; 8 bases fit TRBD2. V was clipped by 4 bases and J by 4 bases; unmatched bases: 8. The length of the CDR3 is 15 residues. Germline V lookup: CDR1 MNHNY, CDR2 SVGAGI (reference sequence). The CDR3 loop is CASSSGGAGAETQYF. CDR3 DNA: TGTGCCAGCAGTTCCGGGGGGGCAGGGGCAGAGACCCAGTACTTC.

The V gene is TRBV21-1, the J gene TRBJ1-1. TRBV21-1 counts as a pseudogene. The CDR3 is 14 amino acids. Written as DNA, the CDR3 is TGTGCCAGCAGCAACGACGTTGTCCCCCGAGGCGCTTTCTTT. Translated, it gives CASSNDVVPRGAFF.

The sample holds one count of this clone. This chain joins TRBV5-6 and TRBJ1-5; D is ambiguous. This CDR3 has 14 amino acids. Trimming took 0 bases from V and 2 from J, leaving 6 bases between them. The germline V gene has CDR1 SGHDT and CDR2 YYEEEE. The CDR3 region is CASSLVGGNQPQHF. The CDR3, as DNA: TGTGCCAGCAGCTTGGTGGGTGGCAATCAGCCCCAGCATTTT.

The chain couples TRBV2 to TRBJ2-5; D is perhaps TRBD2 (6 bases). Germline loops: CDR1 SNHLY, CDR2 FYNNEI. The CDR3 is 12 residues long. V lost 4 bases and J 6 bases, leaving 9 bases between the germline ends. DNA of the CDR3: TGTGCCAGCAGTGGGGAGGTAAAGACCCAGTACTTC. It is translated as CASSGEVKTQYF.

The rearrangement links TRBV11-2 to TRBJ2-3; tentative D call: TRBD2 (5 bases). The germline V gene encodes CDR1 SGHAT and CDR2 FQNNGV. This CDR3 is built from 14 residues. V lost 1 base, J lost 8 bases, and 13 bases lay in between. The chain's CDR3 is CASSLGPSGGTQYF. For the CDR3, the DNA is TGTGCCAGCAGCTTAGGACCCAGCGGAGGTACGCAGTATTTT. The full variable domain, rest sourced from reference TRBV11-2 and TRBJ2-3, is EAGVAQSPRYKIIEKRQSVAFWCNPISGHATLYWYQQILGQGPKLLIQFQNNGVVDDSQLPKDRFSAERLKGVDSTLKIQPAKLEDSAVYLCASSLGPSGGTQYFGPGTRLTVL.

The V and J genes are TRBV5-4 and TRBJ2-7, with 11 bases identical to TRBD2. V shed 4 bases, J shed 3 bases, and the junction held 3 bases outside the gene matches. Germline V gene sequence: CDR1 SGHNT, CDR2 YYREEE (reference sequence). The CDR3 covers 14 residues. CDR3 sequence: CASSPTSGGYEQYF. The CDR3 DNA is TGTGCCAGCAGCCCCACTAGCGGGGGCTACGAGCAGTACTTC.

The chain employs TRBV7-2 and TRBJ1-4; no firm D call. The CDR3 extends over 14 amino acids. The germline CDR1 and CDR2 sequences are SGHTA and FQGNSA. Deletions cut 1 base from V and 3 bases from J, with 6 bases between. CDR3 nucleotides: TGTGCCAGCAGCTTAGACAGTCCTAATGAAAAACTGTTTTTT. Its translation: CASSLDSPNEKLFF.

This clone was found a few times. This chain connects TRBV10-3 to TRBJ1-1; no clear D. The CDR3 is made up of 13 amino acids. Germline CDR1 ENHRY, CDR2 SYGVKD. With 8 bases removed from V and 1 base from J, the gap between germline ends came to 11 bases. CDR3 loop: CAIAGRENTEAFF. The CDR3 DNA reads as TGTGCCATCGCCGGACGGGAGAACACTGAAGCTTTCTTT.

The chain has TRBV5-1 and TRBJ1-4; 7 bases match TRBD1. The CDR3 spans 17 residues. Trimming cost V 0 bases and J 7 bases; bases outside gene matches: 12. CDR1 is SGHRS and CDR2 is YFSETQ in the germline V gene. In DNA form, the CDR3 reads TGCGCCAGCAGCTTGGGGAGGGGGCAGGGGCAGAGTGAAAAACTGTTTTTT. Amino acids: CASSLGRGQGQSEKLFF.

V and J are TRBV23-1 and TRBJ2-7; tentatively, D is TRBD2 (5 bases). TRBV23-1 is given ORF status, its function remaining uncertain. The ends were cut back, 1 base at V and 0 bases at J, with 13 bases in the middle. The CDR3 runs 16 residues. The CDR3 sequence is CASSQFAGGCSYEQYV. In DNA, the CDR3 is TGCGCCAGCAGTCAATTTGCCGGAGGATGCTCCTACGAGCAGTACGTC.

This rearrangement joins TRBV10-1 to TRBJ2-3, with no clear D. CDR1 and CDR2 from the germline V gene are WNHNN and SYGVQD (reference sequence). Trimming shortened V by 0 bases and J by 2 bases, and 9 bases separated the two germline ends. The length of the CDR3 is 15 residues. The CDR3 is CASSESGNPTDTQYF. As DNA, the CDR3 is TGCGCCAGCAGTGAGTCTGGCAACCCCACAGATACGCAGTATTTT.

This chain links TRBV18 with TRBJ2-5; the D gene is possibly TRBD2 (5 bases). CDR1 is KGHSH, CDR2 LQKENI, per germline. V shed 4 bases and J shed 4 bases, with 10 bases lying between them. The CDR3 spans 13 residues. CDR3 coding DNA: TGTGCCAGCTCACTGAGAGGACTAGAGACCCAGTACTTC. This encodes CASSLRGLETQYF.

The chain joins TRBV5-1 to TRBJ1-5; D not resolved. V was cut by 4 bases and J by 3 bases, with 17 bases left in between. The CDR3 is 16 amino acids. Germline V gene sequence: CDR1 SGHRS, CDR2 YFSETQ. For the CDR3, the DNA is TGCGCCAGCAGCATCGGCCCCTCGGTAGCCAATCAGCCCCAGCATTTT. It specifies CASSIGPSVANQPQHF.

In its sample, this clone was seen a few times. The rearrangement uses TRBV6-1 and TRBJ1-2; 9 bases align to TRBD1. CDR1 and CDR2 from the germline V gene are MNHNS and SASEGT. The ends lost 7 bases at V and 6 bases at J; junction bases unmatched: 12. CDR3 length: 15 residues. The CDR3 coding sequence is TGTGCCAGCACTCTCACAGGGGGCGAATATAATGGCTACACCTTC. Its translation is CASTLTGGEYNGYTF.

The chain carries TRBV10-3 and TRBJ2-1; D not resolved. There are 11 residues in the CDR3. Germline loops: CDR1 ENHRY, CDR2 SYGVKD. Trimming took off 7 bases at V and 5 bases at J, with 6 bases between the two ends. CDR3 sequence reads: CAITRDNEQFF. DNA of the CDR3: TGTGCCATCACCCGGGACAATGAGCAGTTCTTC.

This sequence joins TRBV18 and TRBJ2-1; TRBD1 matches 10 bases. The junction had 3 bases not matched to a gene; V was cut back by 3 bases and J by 7 bases. CDR1 is KGHSH, CDR2 LQKENI, per germline. The CDR3 loop spans 14 amino acids. CDR3 loop: CASSPGTGANEQFF. CDR3 bases: TGTGCCAGCTCACCTGGGACAGGGGCAAATGAGCAGTTCTTC. Looking up the rest from reference TRBV18 and TRBJ2-1 gives the full variable domain: NAGVMQNPRHLVRRRGQEARLRCSPMKGHSHVYWYRQLPEEGLKFMVYLQKENIIDESGMPKERFSAEFPKEGPSILRIQQVVRGDSAAYFCASSPGTGANEQFFGPGTRLTVL.

The chain couples TRBV6-1 to TRBJ2-2; a weak D match, TRBD2 (6 bases). CDR1 and CDR2 from the germline V gene are MNHNS and SASEGT. The V end lost 6 bases, the J end lost 3 bases, and 11 bases lay between the germline ends. There are 14 residues in the CDR3. The CDR3 region has the DNA TGTGCCAGCAGGGAGGGAGGCTACACCGGGGAGCTGTTTTTT. Its protein product is CASREGGYTGELFF.